What follows are 11 T cell receptor beta chains derived from one specimen sequenced in a study of T cells in Graves' hyperthyroidism and ophthalmopathy. TCR beta CDR3 regions were amplified from RNA transcripts. A set of HTBI primers served as the primers for a first-round RT-PCR of the TCR CDR3. TCRdb passed the multiplex PCR reads through MiXCR, listing each CDR3 protein once. This repertoire shows roughly 400,000 distinct CDR3 sequences, 25% found once; its top ten account for 70% to 75%. Input material: blood. These receptors were collected from a man in his fifties with Graves' hyperthyroidism.

V usage is TRBV7-9 and J usage is TRBJ1-2; D remains ambiguous. The CDR3 extends over 14 amino acids. Per germline, CDR1 SEHNR and CDR2 FQNEAQ (reference sequence). The germline V and J ends were trimmed by 3 bases and 2 bases, with 10 bases remaining between them. The CDR3 spells CASSFGEANYGYTF. In nucleotides, the CDR3 is TGTGCCAGCAGCTTTGGTGAAGCCAACTATGGCTACACCTTC.

A remark on this clonotype: Just one base apart from a much larger clone, this may be a read error. The chain recombines TRBV28 with TRBJ2-7, with D perhaps matching TRBD1 (5 bases). Trimming took off 3 bases at V and 1 base at J, with 16 bases between the two ends. The CDR3 runs to 16 residues. Germline loops: CDR1 MDHEN, CDR2 SYDVKM. The DNA for the CDR3 is TGTGCCAGCAGTTTTTCGGGCGCAGGGAATTCCTACGAGCAGTACTTC. Amino acids: CASSFSGAGNSYEQYF.

J is TRBJ2-7 and V is TRBV27; TRBD2 agrees at 7 bases. The CDR3 contains 14 residues. Germline CDR1 is MNHEY and CDR2 is SMNVEV (reference sequence). V shed 7 bases and J 0 bases; nucleotides not matched to a gene: 6. CDR3 protein: CASNQAGPSYEQYF. The CDR3 bases are TGTGCCAGCAACCAAGCGGGACCCTCCTACGAGCAGTACTTC.

In this sample, this clonotype turned up a few times. The V call is TRBV18, the J call TRBJ1-4, with no clear D. This CDR3 comprises 14 residues. V lost 3 bases to trimming and J lost 8 bases, with 13 bases between them. CDR1 KGHSH and CDR2 LQKENI come from the germline V gene. Here the CDR3 reads CASSPGGSREKLFF. CDR3 DNA: TGTGCCAGCTCACCCGGTGGCTCCCGAGAAAAACTGTTTTTT.

This clonotype was found a few times. V usage is TRBV5-5 and J usage is TRBJ2-3; 10 positions match TRBD2. The germline gives CDR1 SGHKS, CDR2 YYEKEE (reference sequence). V lost 0 bases and J lost 3; bases outside the gene matches: 4. The length of the CDR3 is 16 residues. In nucleotides, the CDR3 is TGTGCCAGCAGCTTGGGTAGCGGGAGGCCTACAGATACGCAGTATTTT. Protein: CASSLGSGRPTDTQYF.

This clonotype has more than one count but fewer than ten. V and J are TRBV10-3 and TRBJ2-7; no reliable D call. V was cut by 0 bases and J by 2 bases, with 2 bases left in between. This CDR3 is 12 amino acids long. Germline V CDR1 and CDR2: ENHRY, SYGVKD. CDR3 DNA sequence: TGTGCCATCAGTGAGTCTGCCTACGAGCAGTACTTC. Amino acid sequence: CAISESAYEQYF.

This clonotype was seen repeatedly, ten times or more. CDR3 residues: CASSKGIEQYF. The CDR3 DNA reads TGTGCCAGCAGCAAGGGCATCGAGCAGTACTTC. V gene TRBV6-2 or TRBV6-3 combines with J gene TRBJ2-7; no clear D. Germline assignment: CDR1 MNHEY and CDR2 SVGEGT. Trimming removed 6 bases at V and 6 bases at J, with 9 bases between. The CDR3 extends over 11 amino acids.

This clonotype has just a few counts. The V gene is TRBV6-1, the J gene TRBJ1-1; D is unclear. Deletions cut 6 bases from V and 1 base from J, with 12 bases between. The germline V gene has CDR1 MNHNS and CDR2 SASEGT. CDR3 length equals 14 residues. Here the CDR3 reads CASSPGAGNTEAFF. CDR3 in DNA: TGTGCCAGCAGCCCCGGAGCCGGGAACACTGAAGCTTTCTTT.

This clonotype was counted at least ten times. J is TRBJ2-1 and V is TRBV11-1; D may match TRBD1 or TRBD2 (6 bases each). The CDR3 is 14 amino acids. From germline, CDR1 is SGHAT and CDR2 FQDESV (reference sequence). V shed 2 bases and J shed 4 bases, with 9 bases lying between them. CDR3 nucleotides: TGTGCCAGCAGCTTATCGGGGGCTTACAATGAGCAGTTCTTC. Protein: CASSLSGAYNEQFF.

This clonotype was observed a few times. This chain links TRBV7-6 with TRBJ2-5, with 14 bases lining up with TRBD2. The ends lost 1 base at V and 1 base at J; junction bases unmatched: 5. This CDR3 is 18 amino acids long. Germline V gives CDR1 SGHVS, CDR2 FNYEAQ. The CDR3 protein is CASSLEGTSGSPQETQYF. The CDR3 nucleotides read TGTGCCAGCAGCTTAGAAGGGACTAGCGGGAGTCCCCAAGAGACCCAGTACTTC.

This clonotype has ten or more counts. The gene calls are TRBV28 and TRBJ1-6; D call uncertain. CDR1 is MDHEN and CDR2 is SYDVKM in the germline V gene. The V and J ends lost 6 bases and 15 bases respectively, with 24 bases between them. The CDR3 sequence is 15 residues long. The CDR3 loop is CASRQSRHSSKLLHF. The CDR3 DNA is TGTGCCAGCAGGCAAAGCCGACATTCCTCGAAGCTCCTCCACTTT.